The clone carrying this T cell receptor (beta chain) was recorded a few times. These data are taken from a study of blood T cell repertoires in COVID-19. Clones were read by immunoSEQ multiplex PCR, and TCRdb kept only the in-frame ones, dropping some. The sample consists of more than 80,000 clones, approximately 88% of them appearing once. The CDR3 totals 15 residues. Per germline, CDR1 LNHDA and CDR2 SQIVND (reference sequence). V was clipped by 3 bases and J by 4 bases; unmatched bases: 4. The V and J genes are TRBV19 and TRBJ2-1; 9 bases are shared with TRBD2. The TCR was taken from a woman of 80 years or more with active or convalescent COVID-19. The sample was peripheral blood. The CDR3 DNA is TGTGCCAGTAGTATCTCTAGCGGGGCTTACAATGAGCAGTTCTTC. Protein product: CASSISSGAYNEQFF. The variable domain in full, completed from reference TRBV19 and TRBJ2-1, reads DGGITQSPKYLFRKEGQNVTLSCEQNLNHDAMYWYRQDPGQGLRLIYYSQIVNDFQKGDIAEGYSVSREKKESFPLTVTSAQKNPTAFYLCASSISSGAYNEQFFGPGTRLTVL.